The sequence of this T cell receptor (beta chain) was determined in a study of T-cell reconstitution after alpha-beta-depleted transplantation in children. The V gene lost 1 base and the J gene lost 2 bases, with 17 bases spanning the gap. The CDR3 sequence is 18 residues long. CDR1 is SGHTA and CDR2 is FQGNSA in the germline V gene. The library targeted TCRbeta and was prepared with unique molecular identifiers. One entry per CDR3 protein, called by TCRdb with MiXCR from the PCR reads. The table has 230,000 or so distinct CDR3 sequences, about 11% seen once. This clonotype was seen a handful of times.

Material: PBMCs from the stem cell graft donor, obtained from the stem cell graft. This TCR came from a human donor who donated a stem cell graft to a child with acute lymphoblastic leukemia. V usage is TRBV7-2 and J usage is TRBJ2-2; D uncertain. The CDR3 loop reads CASSLVALGYSNTGELFF. CDR3 DNA sequence: TGTGCCAGCAGCTTAGTCGCCCTGGGATACTCAAACACCGGGGAGCTGTTTTTT.